This T cell receptor beta chain was documented in a study of shared clonotypes between healthy human individuals. Clones were sequenced by immunoSEQ multiplex PCR, and TCRdb holds only the in-frame ones, with some missing. The sample has about 180,000 clones, approximately 95% seen once. The clonotype comes from a woman in her twenties or thirties in good health. The material sequenced was naive CD4+ T cells sorted from blood. The subset here: CD45RA+ positively selected.

In nucleotides, the CDR3 is TGTGCCAGTAGTATAGTACTAGCTGAAGATACGCAGTATTTT. This codes for CASSIVLAEDTQYF. The chain employs TRBV19 and TRBJ2-3; D perhaps matches TRBD2 (6 bases). The CDR3 has 14 residues. The V end lost 1 base, the J end lost 5 bases, and 10 bases lay between the germline ends. Germline V gives CDR1 LNHDA, CDR2 SQIVND (reference sequence). The whole variable domain, remainder taken from reference TRBV19 and TRBJ2-3, is DGGITQSPKYLFRKEGQNVTLSCEQNLNHDAMYWYRQDPGQGLRLIYYSQIVNDFQKGDIAEGYSVSREKKESFPLTVTSAQKNPTAFYLCASSIVLAEDTQYFGPGTRLTVL.